These 6 T cell receptor beta chains were sequenced from one sample in a study of regulatory and conventional T cells in RAG deficiency. Using immunoSEQ multiplex PCR, the repertoire was profiled, and TCRdb retains in-frame clones only, with some absent. The table has fewer than 35,000 clones, 80% to 90% seen once. The sample was also linked to a second study, of regulatory T cells. That source notes: Primers: 52 TRBV forward and 13 TRBJ reverse.

The specimen was CD8+ T cells sorted from blood. Source of these receptors: a human donor in good health.

This clone was recorded a few times. V is TRBV7-2 and J is TRBJ1-3; D gene unclear. The CDR3 totals 12 residues. Germline V gives CDR1 SGHTA, CDR2 FQGNSA. Trimming removed 4 bases from V and 8 bases from J, with 9 bases in between. The CDR3 region is CASSWAGDTIYF. In DNA, the CDR3 is TGTGCCAGCAGCTGGGCCGGGGACACCATATATTTT.

This chain joins TRBV5-6 and TRBJ2-7, with D perhaps TRBD1 or TRBD2 (5 bases each). V shed 4 bases and J shed 4 bases, with 15 bases lying between them. The germline gives CDR1 SGHDT, CDR2 YYEEEE. CDR3 length: 14 residues. This CDR3 is CASSISGTLYEQYF. In DNA form, the CDR3 reads TGTGCCAGCAGCATATCCGGGACCCTTTACGAGCAGTACTTC.

V usage is TRBV6-6 and J usage is TRBJ2-7; no reliable D call. V dropped 0 bases and J dropped 1 base, with 10 bases sitting between them. The V gene's germline CDR1 is MNHNY and CDR2 SVGAGI (reference sequence). This CDR3 is 15 amino acids long. CDR3 nucleotides: TGTGCCAGCAGTTACTCGACGGCTGGATCCTACGAGCAGTACTTC. Translated, it gives CASSYSTAGSYEQYF.

The chain joins TRBV9 to TRBJ2-5; D not resolved. CDR1 and CDR2 from the germline V gene are SGDLS and YYNGEE. With 4 bases removed from V and 1 base from J, the gap between germline ends came to 14 bases. The CDR3 has 15 residues. CDR3 protein: CASSPRGVSQETQYF. The CDR3 nucleotides are TGTGCCAGCAGCCCTCGAGGAGTATCCCAAGAGACCCAGTACTTC.

The J gene is TRBJ2-1, the V gene TRBV7-6, with TRBD2 matching 12 bases. Germline trimming cut 6 bases from V and 8 bases from J; bases unmatched to any gene: 5. The germline CDR1 and CDR2 sequences are SGHVS and FNYEAQ. There are 14 residues in the CDR3. CDR3 loop: CASRPSGGVDEQFF. In DNA, the CDR3 is TGTGCCAGCAGACCTAGCGGGGGGGTCGATGAGCAGTTCTTC.

This chain links TRBV7-9 with TRBJ2-1; TRBD1 or TRBD2 may be the D gene (5 bases each). CDR1 is SEHNR, CDR2 FQNEAQ, per germline (reference sequence). The ends were cut back, 5 bases at V and 4 bases at J, with 15 bases in the middle. The CDR3 is 15 amino acids. The CDR3 bases are TGTGCCAGCAGCCCTCTAAGGGACGGTTACAATGAGCAGTTCTTC. Residues: CASSPLRDGYNEQFF. Complete variable domain (other parts from reference TRBV7-9 and TRBJ2-1): DTGVSQNPRHKITKRGQNVTFRCDPISEHNRLYWYRQTLGQGPEFLTYFQNEAQLEKSRLLSDRFSAERPKGSFSTLEIQRTEQGDSAMYLCASSPLRDGYNEQFFGPGTRLTVL.